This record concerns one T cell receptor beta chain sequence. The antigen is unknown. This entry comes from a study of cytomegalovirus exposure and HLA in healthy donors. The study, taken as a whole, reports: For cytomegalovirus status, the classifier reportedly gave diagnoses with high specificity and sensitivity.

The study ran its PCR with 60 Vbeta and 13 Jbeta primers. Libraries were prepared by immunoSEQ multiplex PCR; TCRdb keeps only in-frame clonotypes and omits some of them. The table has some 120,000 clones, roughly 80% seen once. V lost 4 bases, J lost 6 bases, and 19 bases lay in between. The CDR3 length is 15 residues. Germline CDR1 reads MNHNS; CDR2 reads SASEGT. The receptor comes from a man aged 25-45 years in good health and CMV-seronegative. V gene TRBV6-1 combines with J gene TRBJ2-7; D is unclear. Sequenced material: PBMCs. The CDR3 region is CASSGRGYATGEQYF. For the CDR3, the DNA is TGTGCCAGCAGTGGCCGAGGTTACGCTACCGGCGAGCAGTACTTC.